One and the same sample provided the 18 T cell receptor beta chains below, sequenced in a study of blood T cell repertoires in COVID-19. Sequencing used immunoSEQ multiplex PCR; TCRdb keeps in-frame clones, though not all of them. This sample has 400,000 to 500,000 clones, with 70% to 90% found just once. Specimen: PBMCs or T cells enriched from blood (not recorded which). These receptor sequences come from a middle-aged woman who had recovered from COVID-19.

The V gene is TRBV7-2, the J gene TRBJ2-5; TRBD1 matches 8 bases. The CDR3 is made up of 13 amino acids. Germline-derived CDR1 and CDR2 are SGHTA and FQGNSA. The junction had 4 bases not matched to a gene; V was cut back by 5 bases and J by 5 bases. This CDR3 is CASSQRTGETQYF. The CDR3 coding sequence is TGTGCCAGCAGCCAACGGACAGGGGAGACCCAGTACTTC.

Here the CDR3 reads CASSLVAGGRYEQYF. The DNA for the CDR3 is TGTGCCAGCAGCTTGGTAGCGGGAGGTCGGTACGAGCAGTACTTC. The chain joins TRBV5-6 to TRBJ2-7, with 10 bases lining up with TRBD2. CDR1 is SGHDT and CDR2 is YYEEEE in the germline V gene. The V segment lost 0 bases and the J segment 4 bases; nucleotides outside the gene matches: 4. This CDR3 is 15 amino acids long.

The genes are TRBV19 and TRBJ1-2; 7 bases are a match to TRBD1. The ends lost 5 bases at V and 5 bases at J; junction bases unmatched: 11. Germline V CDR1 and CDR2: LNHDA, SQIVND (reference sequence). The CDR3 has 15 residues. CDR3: CASSSTGRGGYGYTF. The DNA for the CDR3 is TGTGCCAGTAGTTCGACAGGGAGAGGGGGATATGGCTACACCTTC.

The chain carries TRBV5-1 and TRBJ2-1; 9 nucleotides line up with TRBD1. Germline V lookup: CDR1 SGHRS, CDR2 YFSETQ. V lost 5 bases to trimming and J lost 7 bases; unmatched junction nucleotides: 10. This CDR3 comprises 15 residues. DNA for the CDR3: TGCGCCAGCAGTGACGGACAGGGGATTGTTAATGAGCAGTTCTTC. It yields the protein CASSDGQGIVNEQFF.

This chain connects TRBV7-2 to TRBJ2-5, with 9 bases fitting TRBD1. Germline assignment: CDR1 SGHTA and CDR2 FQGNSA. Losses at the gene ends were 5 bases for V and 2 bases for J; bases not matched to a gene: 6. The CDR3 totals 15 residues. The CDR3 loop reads CASSVYRGRQETQYF. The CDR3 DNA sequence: TGTGCCAGCAGCGTCTACAGGGGGCGGCAAGAGACCCAGTACTTC.

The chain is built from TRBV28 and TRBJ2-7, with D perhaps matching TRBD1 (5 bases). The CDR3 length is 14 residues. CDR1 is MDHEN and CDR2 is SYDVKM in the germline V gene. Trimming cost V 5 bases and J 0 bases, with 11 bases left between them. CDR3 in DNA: TGTGCCAGCAGTAATGGTGACAGCTCCTACGAGCAGTACTTC. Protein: CASSNGDSSYEQYF.

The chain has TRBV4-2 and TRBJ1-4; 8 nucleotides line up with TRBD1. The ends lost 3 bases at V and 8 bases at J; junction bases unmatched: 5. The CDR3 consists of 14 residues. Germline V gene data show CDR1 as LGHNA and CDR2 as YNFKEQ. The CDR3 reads CASSQDRDSEKLFF. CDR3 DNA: TGTGCCAGCAGCCAGGACAGGGACAGCGAAAAACTGTTTTTT.

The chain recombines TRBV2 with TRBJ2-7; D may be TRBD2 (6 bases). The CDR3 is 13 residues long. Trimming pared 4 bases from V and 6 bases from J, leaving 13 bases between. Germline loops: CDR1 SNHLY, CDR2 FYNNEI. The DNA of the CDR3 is TGTGCCAGCAGTGGGGGCCCCGGGGGCGAGCAGTACTTC. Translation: CASSGGPGGEQYF.

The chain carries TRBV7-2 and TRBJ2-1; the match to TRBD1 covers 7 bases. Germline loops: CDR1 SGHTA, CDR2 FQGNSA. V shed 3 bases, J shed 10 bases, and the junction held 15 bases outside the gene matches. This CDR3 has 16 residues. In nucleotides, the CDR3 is TGTGCCAGCAGCTTTAGGATTGGGACAGTGACGTCCGAGCAGTTCTTC. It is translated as CASSFRIGTVTSEQFF.

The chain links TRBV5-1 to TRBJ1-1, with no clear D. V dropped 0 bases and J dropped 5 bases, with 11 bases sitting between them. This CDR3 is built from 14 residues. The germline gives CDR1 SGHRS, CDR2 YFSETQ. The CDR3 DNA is TGCGCCAGCAGCTTGGATTGGGCGGGAACTGAAGCTTTCTTT. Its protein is CASSLDWAGTEAFF.

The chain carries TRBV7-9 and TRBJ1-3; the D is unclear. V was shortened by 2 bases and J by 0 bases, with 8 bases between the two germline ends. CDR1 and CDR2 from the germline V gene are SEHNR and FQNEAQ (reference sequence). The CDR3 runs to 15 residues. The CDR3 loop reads CASSLSSGSGNTIYF. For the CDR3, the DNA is TGTGCCAGCAGCTTATCGTCCGGCTCTGGAAACACCATATATTTT.

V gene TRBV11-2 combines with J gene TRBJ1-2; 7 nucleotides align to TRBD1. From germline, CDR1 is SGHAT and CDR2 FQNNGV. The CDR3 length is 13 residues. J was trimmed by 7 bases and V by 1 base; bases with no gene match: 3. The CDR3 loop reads CASSLGQGGGYTF. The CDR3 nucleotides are TGTGCCAGCAGCTTAGGACAGGGAGGTGGCTACACCTTC.

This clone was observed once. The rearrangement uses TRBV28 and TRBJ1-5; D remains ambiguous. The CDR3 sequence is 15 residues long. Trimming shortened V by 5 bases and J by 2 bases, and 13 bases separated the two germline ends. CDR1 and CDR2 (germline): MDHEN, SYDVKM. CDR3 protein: CASSEQNVGNQPQHF. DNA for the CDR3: TGTGCCAGCAGTGAACAGAATGTGGGCAATCAGCCCCAGCATTTT. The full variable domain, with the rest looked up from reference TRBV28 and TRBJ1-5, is DVKVTQSSRYLVKRTGEKVFLECVQDMDHENMFWYRQDPGLGLRLIYFSYDVKMKEKGDIPEGYSVSREKKERFSLILESASTNQTSMYLCASSEQNVGNQPQHFGDGTRLSIL.

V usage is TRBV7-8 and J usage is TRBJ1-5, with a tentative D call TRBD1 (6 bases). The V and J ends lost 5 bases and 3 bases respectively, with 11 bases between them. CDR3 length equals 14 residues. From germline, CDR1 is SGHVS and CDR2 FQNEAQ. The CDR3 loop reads CASSLDRNNQPQHF. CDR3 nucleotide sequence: TGTGCCAGCAGCCTTGACAGGAACAATCAGCCCCAGCATTTT.

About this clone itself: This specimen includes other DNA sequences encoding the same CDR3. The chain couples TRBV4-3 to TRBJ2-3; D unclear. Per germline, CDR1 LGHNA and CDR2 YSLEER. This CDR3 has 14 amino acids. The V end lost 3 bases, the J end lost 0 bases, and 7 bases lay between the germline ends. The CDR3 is CASSQRSSTDTQYF. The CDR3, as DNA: TGCGCCAGCAGCCAGAGGTCTAGCACAGATACGCAGTATTTT.

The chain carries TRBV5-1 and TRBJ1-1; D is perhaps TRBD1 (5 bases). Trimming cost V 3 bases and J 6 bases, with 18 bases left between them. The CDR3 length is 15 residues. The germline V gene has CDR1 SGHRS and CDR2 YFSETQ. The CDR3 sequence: CASSSIGGGEAEAFF. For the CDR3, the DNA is TGCGCCAGCAGCTCAATCGGCGGGGGGGAAGCTGAAGCTTTCTTT.

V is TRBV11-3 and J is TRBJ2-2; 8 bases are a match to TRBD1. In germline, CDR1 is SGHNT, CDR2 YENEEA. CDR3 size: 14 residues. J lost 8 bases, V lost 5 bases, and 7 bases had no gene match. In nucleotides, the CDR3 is TGTGCCAGCAGCCCGGACAGGGAAGGGGGGGAGCTGTTTTTT. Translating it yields CASSPDREGGELFF.

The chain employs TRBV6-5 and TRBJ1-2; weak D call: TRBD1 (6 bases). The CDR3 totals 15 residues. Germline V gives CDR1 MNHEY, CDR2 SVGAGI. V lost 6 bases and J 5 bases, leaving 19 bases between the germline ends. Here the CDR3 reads CASSSRGGSLYGYTF. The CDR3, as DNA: TGTGCCAGCAGCAGCAGGGGAGGGAGCCTTTATGGCTACACCTTC.